The T cell receptor (beta chain) described here comes from a study of shared clonotypes between healthy human individuals. The CDR3 is 17 amino acids. CDR1 is KGHSH, CDR2 LQKENI, per germline. The V end lost 5 bases, the J end lost 0 bases, and 16 bases lay between the germline ends. Memory CD4+ cells were the fraction left after CD45RA+ naive selection. The data were produced by immunoSEQ multiplex PCR, yet TCRdb's version contains in-frame clones alone and is incomplete. The repertoire includes about 1,500,000 clones, more than 95% of them detected once, and 0.95% to 1.5% sits in the top ten. The rearrangement links TRBV18 to TRBJ2-2; no definite D call. What was sequenced was naive CD4+ T cells sorted from blood. The subset was: CD45RA+ positively selected. The sequence was collected from a man between 25 and 39 years old in good health. The CDR3 loop is CASSSLAGGTNTGELFF. The CDR3 DNA sequence: TGTGCCAGCTCATCTTTAGCCGGCGGAACGAACACCGGGGAGCTGTTTTTT.